Below are 31 T cell receptor beta chains sequenced from a single sample in a study of blood T cell repertoires in COVID-19. Measured with immunoSEQ multiplex PCR; TCRdb has only the in-frame clones, and not every one. The table lists approximately 300,000 clones, about 92% of them singletons. The specimen was PBMCs or T cells enriched from blood (not recorded which). These receptors originate from a young woman who had recovered from COVID-19.

This chain uses TRBV27 with TRBJ2-7; TRBD2 agrees at 9 bases. This CDR3 is built from 17 residues. The germline V gene has CDR1 MNHEY and CDR2 SMNVEV (reference sequence). J was trimmed by 2 bases and V by 5 bases; bases with no gene match: 13. The CDR3 DNA reads as TGTGCCAGCAGTCCGATAACGACTAGCGGAGCTCCCTACGAGCAGTACTTC. Amino acid sequence: CASSPITTSGAPYEQYF.

J is TRBJ1-5 and V is TRBV11-3; the D is unclear. The CDR3 sequence is 14 residues long. Per germline, CDR1 SGHNT and CDR2 YENEEA. V lost 2 bases and J lost 5, with 10 bases in between. The CDR3: CASSLWHTDQPQHF. In nucleotides, the CDR3 is TGTGCCAGCAGCTTATGGCACACAGATCAGCCCCAGCATTTT.

This clone was detected only once. J is TRBJ2-7 and V is TRBV6-5; D may be TRBD1 (6 bases). The CDR3 runs to 16 residues. Germline V CDR1 and CDR2: MNHEY, SVGAGI. Trimming removed 0 bases at V and 3 bases at J, with 15 bases between. Here the CDR3 reads CASSYSASRGLYEQYF. CDR3 DNA sequence: TGTGCCAGCAGTTACTCGGCAAGCAGGGGCCTCTACGAGCAGTACTTC.

This clone has at least ten counts. The same CDR3 arises from other DNA sequences in this sample as well. The V call is TRBV11-3, the J call TRBJ1-6; 8 bases line up with TRBD1. Germline CDR1 is SGHNT and CDR2 is YENEEA. The length of the CDR3 is 14 residues. V trimming: 3 bases; J trimming: 7 bases; junction bases outside the gene matches: 2. This CDR3 is CASSLTGDNSPLHF. The CDR3 nucleotides are TGTGCCAGCAGCTTGACAGGGGACAATTCACCCCTCCACTTT.

J is TRBJ1-2 and V is TRBV30; 9 bases map to TRBD1. Germline values: CDR1 GTSNPN, CDR2 SVGIG (reference sequence). The CDR3 covers 13 residues. Trimming cost V 2 bases and J 6 bases; bases outside gene matches: 4. CDR3 nucleotide sequence: TGTGCCTGGAGTCCGGACAGGGGCCATGGCTACACCTTC. Translating gives CAWSPDRGHGYTF.

Remarks on this clone: Other DNA sequences within the sample encode an identical CDR3. V is TRBV20-1 and J is TRBJ2-1, with TRBD1 as a possible D gene (5 bases). The ends were cut back, 5 bases at V and 7 bases at J, with 9 bases in the middle. CDR3 length equals 11 residues. Germline V lookup: CDR1 DFQATT, CDR2 SNEGSKA (reference sequence). CDR3 coding DNA: TGCAGTGCTGCCAGGGTAAATGAGCAGTTCTTC. Amino acid sequence: CSAARVNEQFF.

The CDR3 here is CASSYRGGSYEQYF. Written as DNA, the CDR3 is TGTGCCAGCAGTTACCGGGGGGGCTCCTACGAGCAGTACTTC. This sequence joins TRBV6-2 or TRBV6-3 and TRBJ2-7, with TRBD2 matching over 8 bases. The germline CDR1 and CDR2 sequences are MNHEY and SVGEGT. This CDR3 has 14 residues. The V segment lost 2 bases and the J segment 0 bases; nucleotides outside the gene matches: 0.

The rearrangement uses TRBV12-3 or TRBV12-4 and TRBJ1-5; D might be TRBD1 (6 bases). V was cut by 6 bases and J by 4 bases, with 10 bases left in between. The CDR3 runs to 13 residues. CDR3 amino acids: CASRQGGNQPQHF. The CDR3 DNA is TGTGCCAGCAGACAGGGTGGGAATCAGCCCCAGCATTTT.

This chain uses TRBV6-5 with TRBJ2-7, with TRBD2 identical over 12 bases. The junction had 3 bases not matched to a gene; V was cut back by 5 bases and J by 7 bases. Germline CDR1 and CDR2: MNHEY and SVGAGI. The CDR3 extends over 13 amino acids. The CDR3 sequence is CASSLGLAGEQYF. The CDR3 nucleotides read TGTGCCAGCAGTCTAGGACTAGCGGGAGAGCAGTACTTC.

The chain couples TRBV3-1 (or the pseudogene TRBV3-2) to TRBJ1-5, with a possible D match to TRBD1 (6 bases). Germline V CDR1 and CDR2: LGHDT, YNNKEL (reference sequence). V lost 0 bases and J 4 bases, leaving 10 bases between the germline ends. CDR3 length: 15 amino acids. The CDR3 loop reads CASSQDGTLNQPQHF. Here the CDR3 DNA reads TGTGCCAGCAGCCAAGACGGGACACTTAATCAGCCCCAGCATTTT.

As DNA, the CDR3 is TGTGCCAGCAGGGTAGGGACAGGGAATAATGAAAAACTGTTTTTT. This sequence encodes CASRVGTGNNEKLFF. The V and J genes are TRBV5-4 and TRBJ1-4; 9 bases align to TRBD1. V lost 5 bases, J lost 4 bases, and 6 bases stayed unmatched. The CDR3 is 15 amino acids. Germline CDR1 SGHNT, CDR2 YYREEE (reference sequence). Variable domain in full (rest from reference TRBV5-4 and TRBJ1-4): ETGVTQSPTHLIKTRGQQVTLRCSSQSGHNTVSWYQQALGQGPQFIFQYYREEENGRGNFPPRFSGLQFPNYSSELNVNALELDDSALYLCASRVGTGNNEKLFFGSGTQLSVL.

The chain recombines TRBV4-3 with TRBJ2-3; 7 nucleotides align to TRBD2. Unmatched junction bases numbered 7, after V lost 0 bases and J lost 4 bases. Germline CDR1 LGHNA, CDR2 YSLEER. This CDR3 comprises 16 residues. Here the CDR3 DNA reads TGCGCCAGCAGCCAAGAAAGGCGGGGGAGGTCAGATACGCAGTATTTT. Translating gives CASSQERRGRSDTQYF.

V and J are TRBV3-1 (or the pseudogene TRBV3-2) and TRBJ1-2, with 9 bases aligning to TRBD1. CDR1 is LGHDT, CDR2 YNNKEL, per germline (reference sequence). V lost 4 bases and J lost 5; bases outside the gene matches: 5. The CDR3 extends over 14 amino acids. The CDR3 region has the DNA TGTGCCAGCAGCCCCGGGACAGGGTGGTATGGCTACACCTTC. This gives the protein CASSPGTGWYGYTF.

This sequence joins TRBV7-3 and TRBJ2-5; possible D gene TRBD2, 8 bases. Trimming removed 5 bases at V and 4 bases at J, with 20 bases between. Germline V gives CDR1 SGHTA, CDR2 FQGTGA. The CDR3 has 16 amino acids. The CDR3 nucleotides read TGTGCCAGCAGCCCCCGGGAGGGGGCAGGAAGAGAGACCCAGTACTTC. Translating gives CASSPREGAGRETQYF.

The chain links TRBV28 to TRBJ2-7; D is undetermined. This CDR3 contains 10 residues. V lost 7 bases and J lost 5, with 6 bases in between. The germline CDR1 and CDR2 sequences are MDHEN and SYDVKM. CDR3 coding DNA: TGTGCCAGCACCCAAAACGAGCAGTACTTC. It translates to CASTQNEQYF.

The rearrangement uses TRBV5-4 and TRBJ2-3; the D gene is possibly TRBD2 (5 bases). The V and J ends lost 2 bases and 3 bases respectively, with 7 bases between them. Germline assignment: CDR1 SGHNT and CDR2 YYREEE (reference sequence). This CDR3 comprises 13 residues. This CDR3 reads CASSFSGTDTQYF. As DNA, the CDR3 is TGTGCCAGCAGCTTCTCGGGGACAGATACGCAGTATTTT.

The chain uses TRBV4-1 and TRBJ2-7, with 11 bases aligning to TRBD1. V was pared by 1 base and J by 5 bases, with 4 bases of the junction left unmatched. Germline CDR1 reads MGHRA; CDR2 reads YSYEKL. There are 15 residues in the CDR3. CDR3 loop: CASSQVPGQGDEQYF. CDR3 nucleotides: TGCGCCAGCAGCCAAGTCCCGGGACAGGGGGACGAGCAGTACTTC.

The rearrangement uses TRBV11-3 and TRBJ2-7; maybe TRBD1 (6 bases). The CDR3 runs 14 residues. V was pared by 5 bases and J by 2 bases, with 13 bases between. Germline V lookup: CDR1 SGHNT, CDR2 YENEEA. The CDR3 sequence is CASSPNGQTYEQYF. Written as DNA, the CDR3 is TGTGCCAGCAGCCCGAACGGACAGACCTACGAGCAGTACTTC.

J is TRBJ1-6 and V is TRBV7-2, with 11 bases that match TRBD1. V was pared by 3 bases and J by 9 bases, with 4 bases of the junction left unmatched. Germline V lookup: CDR1 SGHTA, CDR2 FQGNSA. The CDR3 totals 15 residues. The CDR3 region is CASSFSGTGGSPLHF. In DNA, the CDR3 is TGTGCCAGCAGCTTTTCCGGGACAGGGGGTTCACCCCTCCACTTT.

The chain links TRBV28 to TRBJ2-1; D ambiguous. The germline gives CDR1 MDHEN, CDR2 SYDVKM. Trimming took 5 bases from V and 7 from J, leaving 6 bases between them. There are 11 residues in the CDR3. The CDR3 sequence: CASSRRNEQFF. The CDR3 DNA sequence: TGTGCCAGCAGTCGCAGAAATGAGCAGTTCTTC.

The chain is built from TRBV28 and TRBJ2-7; D might be TRBD2 (6 bases). The CDR3 spans 14 residues. Germline CDR1 and CDR2: MDHEN and SYDVKM. The V and J ends lost 2 bases and 4 bases respectively, with 12 bases between them. The CDR3 reads CASSLARTTYEQYF. CDR3 DNA sequence: TGTGCCAGCAGTTTAGCGCGGACTACTTACGAGCAGTACTTC.

V usage is TRBV28 and J usage is TRBJ2-5; D possibly corresponds to TRBD1 (5 bases). Germline CDR1 reads MDHEN; CDR2 reads SYDVKM. This CDR3 has 15 amino acids. V lost 2 bases to trimming and J lost 5 bases, with 15 bases between them. The CDR3 is CASSLPGRARETQYF. CDR3 sequence (DNA): TGTGCCAGCAGTTTACCTGGCAGGGCTCGTGAGACCCAGTACTTC.

This clone has a single count. The rearrangement links TRBV2 to TRBJ2-7; TRBD1 is a possible D gene (5 bases). The CDR3 spans 14 residues. Trimming took 6 bases from V and 5 from J, leaving 17 bases between them. The germline gives CDR1 SNHLY, CDR2 FYNNEI. Written as DNA, the CDR3 is TGTGCCAGCAGGTGGGTACAGGCCGTCGACGAGCAGTACTTC. As protein: CASRWVQAVDEQYF.

The rearrangement links TRBV6-2 or TRBV6-3 to TRBJ2-5; the match to TRBD2 covers 12 bases. Germline V gene data show CDR1 as MNHEY and CDR2 as SVGEGT. The V gene end was trimmed by 7 bases and the J gene end by 5 bases; junction bases not matched to a gene: 8. CDR3 length: 15 residues. CDR3 loop: CASIPSGLAGETQYF. The CDR3 nucleotides read TGTGCCAGCATCCCATCCGGACTAGCGGGGGAGACCCAGTACTTC.

This chain connects TRBV21-1 to TRBJ1-1; TRBD1 reflects the table's D call only, with no check against the DNA. TRBV21-1 is a pseudogene locus. The CDR3 contains 17 residues. This CDR3 is CASSKPDRGALHSEAFF. CDR3 sequence (DNA): TGTGCCAGCAGCAAACCGGACAGGGGGGCCCTTCACAGTGAAGCTTTCTTT.

Note on this clone: With a much larger clone just one base away, this may be a read error. This chain connects TRBV6-5 to TRBJ1-2; 9 nucleotides agree with TRBD1. V shed 5 bases, J shed 2 bases, and the junction held 3 bases outside the gene matches. CDR3 length equals 14 residues. Germline V gene lookup returns CDR1 MNHEY and CDR2 SVGAGI. The CDR3 is CASSRDRANYGYTF. CDR3 DNA sequence: TGTGCCAGCAGTCGGGACAGGGCGAACTATGGCTACACCTTC.

The genes are TRBV3-1 (or the pseudogene TRBV3-2) and TRBJ1-4; D is uncertain. CDR3 length: 15 residues. The V gene's germline CDR1 is LGHDT and CDR2 YNNKEL (reference sequence). Trimming took 1 base from V and 6 from J, leaving 12 bases between them. CDR3 loop: CASSQVRGEDEKLFF. CDR3 nucleotides: TGTGCCAGCAGCCAAGTACGCGGGGAGGATGAAAAACTGTTTTTT.

V and J are TRBV28 and TRBJ1-1; D unresolved. This CDR3 has 14 residues. Trimming took off 3 bases at V and 4 bases at J, with 12 bases between the two ends. Germline V gene lookup returns CDR1 MDHEN and CDR2 SYDVKM. In DNA form, the CDR3 reads TGTGCCAGCAGTTTGGGCAGTGTGGGCACTGAAGCTTTCTTT. Translating it yields CASSLGSVGTEAFF.

The gene calls are TRBV7-2 and TRBJ1-2; D possibly corresponds to TRBD1 (5 bases). Trimming removed 6 bases from V and 4 bases from J, with 21 bases in between. This CDR3 comprises 16 residues. Germline values: CDR1 SGHTA, CDR2 FQGNSA. CDR3 coding DNA: TGTGCCAGCAGAACCTCCGGGGCCGGGGGAACCTATGGCTACACCTTC. Its translation: CASRTSGAGGTYGYTF.

This chain joins TRBV10-3 and TRBJ2-1, with a tentative D call TRBD1 (5 bases). The CDR3 is 13 residues long. CDR1 and CDR2 from the germline V gene are ENHRY and SYGVKD. V dropped 8 bases and J dropped 2 bases, with 10 bases sitting between them. The CDR3: CAIGAAAYNEQFF. The CDR3, as DNA: TGTGCCATCGGGGCGGCAGCCTACAATGAGCAGTTCTTC.

The chain recombines TRBV4-2 with TRBJ2-1, with 9 bases lining up with TRBD2. CDR3 length equals 18 residues. Germline CDR1 LGHNA, CDR2 YNFKEQ. Trimming removed 1 base from V and 2 bases from J; junction bases left unmatched: 9. The CDR3 nucleotides read TGTGCCAGCAGCCAAGGGCGAGGCGGGGGGGGACCCTACAATGAGCAGTTCTTC. The encoded protein is CASSQGRGGGGPYNEQFF.